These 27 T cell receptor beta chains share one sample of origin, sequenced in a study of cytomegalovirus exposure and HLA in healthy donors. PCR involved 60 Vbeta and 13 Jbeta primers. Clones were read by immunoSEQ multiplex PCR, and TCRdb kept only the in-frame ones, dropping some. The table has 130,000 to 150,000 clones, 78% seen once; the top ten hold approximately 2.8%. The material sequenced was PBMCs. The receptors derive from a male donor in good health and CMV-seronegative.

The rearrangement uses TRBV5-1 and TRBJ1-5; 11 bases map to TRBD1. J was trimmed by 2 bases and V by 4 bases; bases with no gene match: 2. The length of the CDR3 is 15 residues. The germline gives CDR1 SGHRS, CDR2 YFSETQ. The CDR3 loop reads CASSRGQGGNQPQHF. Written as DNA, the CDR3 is TGCGCCAGCAGCCGGGGACAGGGGGGCAATCAGCCCCAGCATTTT.

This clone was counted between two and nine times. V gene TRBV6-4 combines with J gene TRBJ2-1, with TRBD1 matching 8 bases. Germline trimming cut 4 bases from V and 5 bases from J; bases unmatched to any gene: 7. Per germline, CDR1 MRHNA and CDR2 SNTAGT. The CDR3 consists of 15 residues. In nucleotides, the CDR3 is TGTGCCAGCAGTGCCGACAGGGGCCCTCACAATGAGCAGTTCTTC. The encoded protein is CASSADRGPHNEQFF.

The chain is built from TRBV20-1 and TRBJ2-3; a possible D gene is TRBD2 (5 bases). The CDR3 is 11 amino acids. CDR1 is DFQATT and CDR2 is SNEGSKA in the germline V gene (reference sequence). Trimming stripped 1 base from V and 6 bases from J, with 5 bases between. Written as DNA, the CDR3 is TGCAGTGCTAGAGCGGGGGATACGCAGTATTTT. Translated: CSARAGDTQYF.

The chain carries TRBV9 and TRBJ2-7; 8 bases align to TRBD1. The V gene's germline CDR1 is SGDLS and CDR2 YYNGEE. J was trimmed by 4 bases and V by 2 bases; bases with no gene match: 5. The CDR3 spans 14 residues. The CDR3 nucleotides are TGTGCCAGCAGCGTGGGGACAGGACAATACGAGCAGTACTTC. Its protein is CASSVGTGQYEQYF.

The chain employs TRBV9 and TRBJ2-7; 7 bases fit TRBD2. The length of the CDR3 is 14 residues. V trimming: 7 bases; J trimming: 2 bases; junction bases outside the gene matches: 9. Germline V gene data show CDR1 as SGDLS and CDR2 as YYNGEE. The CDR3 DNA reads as TGTGCCAGCCAGGCGGGGGATTCCACCTACGAGCAGTACTTC. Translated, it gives CASQAGDSTYEQYF.

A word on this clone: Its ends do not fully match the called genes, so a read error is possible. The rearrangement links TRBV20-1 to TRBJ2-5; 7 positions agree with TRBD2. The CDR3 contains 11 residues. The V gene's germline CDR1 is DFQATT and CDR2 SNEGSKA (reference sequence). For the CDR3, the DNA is TGCAGTGCCCTCGGACTAGGAGAAGAGCACTTC. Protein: CSALGLGEEHF.

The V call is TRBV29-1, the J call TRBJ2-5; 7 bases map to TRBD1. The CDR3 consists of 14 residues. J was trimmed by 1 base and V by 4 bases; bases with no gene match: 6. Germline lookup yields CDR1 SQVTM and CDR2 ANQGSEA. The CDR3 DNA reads TGCAGCGTTGCCGGACAGGCCTTCCAAGAGACCCAGTACTTC. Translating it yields CSVAGQAFQETQYF.

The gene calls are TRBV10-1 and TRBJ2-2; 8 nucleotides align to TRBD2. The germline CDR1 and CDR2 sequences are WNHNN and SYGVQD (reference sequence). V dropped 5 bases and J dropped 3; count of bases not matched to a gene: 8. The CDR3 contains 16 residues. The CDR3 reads CASSSSGSGDTGELFF. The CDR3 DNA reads TGCGCCAGCAGTTCAAGCGGGAGTGGGGACACCGGGGAGCTGTTTTTT.

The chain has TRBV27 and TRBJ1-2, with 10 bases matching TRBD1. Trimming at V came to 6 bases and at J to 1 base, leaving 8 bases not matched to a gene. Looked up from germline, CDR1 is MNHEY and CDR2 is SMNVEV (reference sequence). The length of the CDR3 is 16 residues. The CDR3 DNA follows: TGTGCCAGCAGACTTCGACAGGGGGCAATTAACTATGGCTACACCTTC. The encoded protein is CASRLRQGAINYGYTF.

The CDR3 loop reads CASRTSGLAYEQYF. The CDR3 DNA is TGTGCCAGTAGGACTAGCGGGCTCGCCTACGAGCAGTACTTC. V is TRBV19 and J is TRBJ2-7, with TRBD2 matching over 10 bases. The CDR3 spans 14 residues. Germline CDR1 reads LNHDA; CDR2 reads SQIVND (reference sequence). The V gene end was trimmed by 6 bases and the J gene end by 2 bases; junction bases not matched to a gene: 4.

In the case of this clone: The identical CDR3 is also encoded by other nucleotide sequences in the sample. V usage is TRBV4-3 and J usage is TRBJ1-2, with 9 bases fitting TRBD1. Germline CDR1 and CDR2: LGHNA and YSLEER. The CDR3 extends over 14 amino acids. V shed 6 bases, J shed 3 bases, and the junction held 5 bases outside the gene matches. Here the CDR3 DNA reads TGCGCCAGCAGTCTAACAGGGGGCGACTATGGCTACACCTTC. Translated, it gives CASSLTGGDYGYTF.

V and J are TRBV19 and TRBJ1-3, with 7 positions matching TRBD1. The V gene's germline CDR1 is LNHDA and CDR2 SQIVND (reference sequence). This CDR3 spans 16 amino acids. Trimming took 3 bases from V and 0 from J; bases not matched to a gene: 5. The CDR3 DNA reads TGTGCCAGTAGTATCCAGACAGGGAACTCTGGAAACACCATATATTTT. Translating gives CASSIQTGNSGNTIYF. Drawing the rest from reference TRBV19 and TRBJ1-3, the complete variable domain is DGGITQSPKYLFRKEGQNVTLSCEQNLNHDAMYWYRQDPGQGLRLIYYSQIVNDFQKGDIAEGYSVSREKKESFPLTVTSAQKNPTAFYLCASSIQTGNSGNTIYFGEGSWLTVV.

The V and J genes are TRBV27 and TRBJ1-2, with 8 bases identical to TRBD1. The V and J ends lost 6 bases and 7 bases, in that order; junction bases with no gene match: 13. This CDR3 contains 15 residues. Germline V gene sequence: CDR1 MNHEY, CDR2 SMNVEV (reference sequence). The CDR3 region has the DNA TGTGCCAGCAGCCAAACAGGGGGGGGTTTATTTGGCTACACCTTC. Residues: CASSQTGGGLFGYTF.

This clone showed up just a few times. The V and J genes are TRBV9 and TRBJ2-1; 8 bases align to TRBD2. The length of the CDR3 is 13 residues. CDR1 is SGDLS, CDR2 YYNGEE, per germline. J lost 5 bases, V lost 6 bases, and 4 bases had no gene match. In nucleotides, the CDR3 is TGTGCCAGCACTAGCGGGCCTCACAATGAGCAGTTCTTC. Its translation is CASTSGPHNEQFF.

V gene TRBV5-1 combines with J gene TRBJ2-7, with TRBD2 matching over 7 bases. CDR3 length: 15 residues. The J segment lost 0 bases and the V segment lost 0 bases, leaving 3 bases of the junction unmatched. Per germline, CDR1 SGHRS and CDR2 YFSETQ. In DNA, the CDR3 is TGCGCCAGCAGCTTGGCTGGGGGGGGCTCCTACGAGCAGTACTTC. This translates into CASSLAGGGSYEQYF. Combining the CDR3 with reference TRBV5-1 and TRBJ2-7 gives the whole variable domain KAGVTQTPRYLIKTRGQQVTLSCSPISGHRSVSWYQQTPGQGLQFLFEYFSETQRNKGNFPGRFSGRQFSNSRSEMNVSTLELGDSALYLCASSLAGGGSYEQYFGPGTRLTVT.

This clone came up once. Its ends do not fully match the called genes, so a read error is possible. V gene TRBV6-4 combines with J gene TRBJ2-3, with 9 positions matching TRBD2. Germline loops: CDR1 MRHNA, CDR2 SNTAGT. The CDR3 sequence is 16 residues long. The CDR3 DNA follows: TGTGCCTGCAGTGACCTGACTAGCGGCCAGACAGATACGCAGTATTTT. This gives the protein CACSDLTSGQTDTQYF.

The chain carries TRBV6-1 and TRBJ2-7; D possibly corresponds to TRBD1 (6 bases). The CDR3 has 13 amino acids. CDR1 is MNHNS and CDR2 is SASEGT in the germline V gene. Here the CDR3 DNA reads TGTGCTAGTCTGATCCGAGGGGGCTACGAGCAGTACTTC. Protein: CASLIRGGYEQYF.

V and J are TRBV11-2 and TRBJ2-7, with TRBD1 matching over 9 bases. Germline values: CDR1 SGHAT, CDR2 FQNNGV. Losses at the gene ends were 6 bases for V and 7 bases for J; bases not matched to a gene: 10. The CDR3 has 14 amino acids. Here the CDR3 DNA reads TGTGCCAGCAGGGAGACCGGGACAGGGTATGAGCAGTACTTC. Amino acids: CASRETGTGYEQYF.

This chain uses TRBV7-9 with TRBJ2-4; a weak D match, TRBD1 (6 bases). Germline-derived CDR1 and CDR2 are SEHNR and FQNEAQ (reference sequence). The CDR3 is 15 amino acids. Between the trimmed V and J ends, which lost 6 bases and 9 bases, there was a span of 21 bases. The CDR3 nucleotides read TGTGCCAGCAGTGAATCACTGGGGCAGGGGACCATTCAGTACTTC. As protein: CASSESLGQGTIQYF.

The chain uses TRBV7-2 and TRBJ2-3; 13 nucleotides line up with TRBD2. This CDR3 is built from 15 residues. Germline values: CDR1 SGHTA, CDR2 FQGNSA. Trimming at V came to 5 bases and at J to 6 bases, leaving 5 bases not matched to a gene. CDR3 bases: TGTGCCAGCAGCGTCACTAGCGGGGGGGCTGATACGCAGTATTTT. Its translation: CASSVTSGGADTQYF.

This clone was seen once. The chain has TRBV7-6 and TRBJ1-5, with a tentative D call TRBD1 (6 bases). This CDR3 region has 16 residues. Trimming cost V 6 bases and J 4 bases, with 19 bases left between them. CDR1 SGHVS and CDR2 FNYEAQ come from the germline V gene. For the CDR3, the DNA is TGTGCCAGCAGGCCTATGTTTTGGACAGCTAATCAGCCCCAGCATTTT. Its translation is CASRPMFWTANQPQHF.

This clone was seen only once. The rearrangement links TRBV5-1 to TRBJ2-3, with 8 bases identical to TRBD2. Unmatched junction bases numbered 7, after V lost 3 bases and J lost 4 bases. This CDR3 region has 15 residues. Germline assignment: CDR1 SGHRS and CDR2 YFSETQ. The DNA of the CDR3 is TGCGCCAGCAGCTATTCCCTAGCGGGTGCAGATACGCAGTATTTT. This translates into CASSYSLAGADTQYF.

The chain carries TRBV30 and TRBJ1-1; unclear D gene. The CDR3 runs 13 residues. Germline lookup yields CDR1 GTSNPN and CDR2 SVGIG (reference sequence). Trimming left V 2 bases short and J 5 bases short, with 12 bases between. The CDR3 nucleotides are TGTGCCTGGAGTAGACACGTTCAGACTGAAGCTTTCTTT. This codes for CAWSRHVQTEAFF.

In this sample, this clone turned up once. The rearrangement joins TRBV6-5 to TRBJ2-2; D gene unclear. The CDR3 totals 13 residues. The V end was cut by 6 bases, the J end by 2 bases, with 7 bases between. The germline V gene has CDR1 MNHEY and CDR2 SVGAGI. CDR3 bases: TGTGCCAGCAGCCAGGTCAACACCGGGGAGCTGTTTTTT. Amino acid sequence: CASSQVNTGELFF.

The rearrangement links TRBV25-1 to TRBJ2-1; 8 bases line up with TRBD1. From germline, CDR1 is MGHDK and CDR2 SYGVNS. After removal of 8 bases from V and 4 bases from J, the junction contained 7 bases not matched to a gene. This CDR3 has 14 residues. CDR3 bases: TGTGCCAGCGGGCAGGGGGCGGGGTACAATGAGCAGTTCTTC. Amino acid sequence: CASGQGAGYNEQFF.

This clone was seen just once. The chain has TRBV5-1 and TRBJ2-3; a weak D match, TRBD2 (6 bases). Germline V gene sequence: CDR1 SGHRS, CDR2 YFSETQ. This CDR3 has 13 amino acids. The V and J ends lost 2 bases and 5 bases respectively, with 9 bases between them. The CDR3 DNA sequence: TGCGCCAGCAGCTTAGGCGGGAAAGATACGCAGTATTTT. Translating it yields CASSLGGKDTQYF.

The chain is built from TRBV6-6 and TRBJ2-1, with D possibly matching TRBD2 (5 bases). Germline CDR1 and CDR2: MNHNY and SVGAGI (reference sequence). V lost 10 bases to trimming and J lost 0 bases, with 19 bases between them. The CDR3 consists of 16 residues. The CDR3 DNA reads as TGTGCCACCAACCCCGTCGGGGAGAGCTCCTACAATGAGCAGTTCTTC. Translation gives CATNPVGESSYNEQFF.